This T cell receptor beta chain appears in the sequencing data of a study of identical twins. Study-level results: Those out-of-frame alpha sequences shared by twins showed an excess of low generation probability. Out-of-frame beta sequences exhibited a weaker degree of excess twin sharing.

One entry per CDR3 protein, called by TCRdb with MiXCR from the 5' RACE reads. Of about 100,000 distinct CDR3 sequences in the sample, under 7% were seen once. CDR3 size: 14 residues. The germline CDR1 and CDR2 sequences are SNHLY and FYNNEI. Trimming pared 4 bases from V and 3 bases from J, leaving 13 bases between. This clonotype was counted many times. Its antigen is undetermined. V gene TRBV2 combines with J gene TRBJ2-7; perhaps TRBD2 as D (6 bases). This receptor was identified in a woman between 50 and 59 years old in good health. The sequenced sample was memory T cells sorted from blood. CDR3 DNA: TGTGCCAGCAGTGGAGTAGCGGCCCACTACGAGCAGTACTTC. It specifies CASSGVAAHYEQYF.